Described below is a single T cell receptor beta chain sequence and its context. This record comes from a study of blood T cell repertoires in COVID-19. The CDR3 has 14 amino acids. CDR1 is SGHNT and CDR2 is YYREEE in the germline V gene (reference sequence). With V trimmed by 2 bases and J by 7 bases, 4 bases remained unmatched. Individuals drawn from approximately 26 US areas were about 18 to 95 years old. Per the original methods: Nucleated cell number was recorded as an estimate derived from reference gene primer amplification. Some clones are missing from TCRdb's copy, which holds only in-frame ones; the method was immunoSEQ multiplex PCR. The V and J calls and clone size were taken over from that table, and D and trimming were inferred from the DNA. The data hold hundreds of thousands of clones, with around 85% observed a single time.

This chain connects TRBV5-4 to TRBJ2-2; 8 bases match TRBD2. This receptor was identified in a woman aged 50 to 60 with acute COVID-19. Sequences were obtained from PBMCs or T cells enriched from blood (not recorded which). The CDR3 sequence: CASSFRGGDGELFF. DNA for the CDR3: TGTGCCAGCAGCTTTCGGGGGGGCGACGGGGAGCTGTTTTTT.